These T cell receptor beta chains were read from a single sample in a study of cytomegalovirus exposure and HLA in healthy donors. Generated by immunoSEQ multiplex PCR, the TCRdb table keeps only in-frame clones and is missing some. The sample comprises approximately 97,000 clones, 75% to 85% of which are singletons, and more than 2.5% rests with the top ten. The sample was PBMCs. The origin of the receptors is a male donor in good health and CMV-seropositive. Each CDR3 is given with its conserved first and last residue. The D gene is left open where the match is weak. Clone sizes are given selectively: once, few, many, or a class where the clone is expanded.

size: NA; V: TRBV6-6; D: TRBD2; J: TRBJ2-1; CDR3: CASIPGRGGAGNEQFF; DNA: TGTGCCAGCATCCCGGGGCGCGGGGGGGCCGGCAATGAGCAGTTCTTC
size: few; V: TRBV7-2; D: NA; J: TRBJ1-2; CDR3: CASSLWDNKRDGYTF; DNA: TGTGCCAGCAGCTTATGGGACAACAAAAGGGATGGCTACACCTTC
size: few; V: TRBV7-3; D: TRBD1; J: TRBJ1-1; CDR3: CASSSGTGSDTEAFF; DNA: TGTGCCAGCAGCTCGGGGACAGGGAGCGACACTGAAGCTTTCTTT
size: NA; V: TRBV6-6; D: TRBD1; J: TRBJ2-7; CDR3: CASSPAGTDYEQYF; DNA: TGTGCCAGCAGTCCTGCCGGGACAGACTACGAGCAGTACTTC
size: NA; V: TRBV30; D: TRBD1; J: TRBJ1-3; CDR3: CAWSTPGQGSTIYF; DNA: TGTGCCTGGAGTACTCCGGGACAGGGATCCACCATATATTTT
size: NA; V: TRBV27; D: TRBD1; J: TRBJ2-2; CDR3: CASSSTGGLPGELFF; DNA: TGTGCCAGCAGTTCGACAGGGGGGCTCCCCGGGGAGCTGTTTTTT
size: once; V: TRBV18; D: NA; J: TRBJ2-3; CDR3: CASSLRGQIQYF; DNA: TGTGCCAGCTCCCTCCGAGGACAGATTCAGTATTTT
size: NA; V: TRBV6-1; D: NA; J: TRBJ2-2; CDR3: CASMAGANTGELFF; DNA: TGTGCCAGCATGGCGGGCGCGAACACCGGGGAGCTGTTTTTT
size: few; V: TRBV6-4; D: TRBD1; J: TRBJ1-1; CDR3: CASSSGQGNTEAFF; DNA: TGTGCCAGCAGCTCGGGACAGGGCAACACTGAAGCTTTCTTT
size: NA; V: TRBV7-9; D: TRBD1; J: TRBJ1-1; CDR3: CASSLTGGRGTEAFF; DNA: TGTGCCAGCAGCTTAACAGGGGGCAGGGGGACTGAAGCTTTCTTT
size: few; V: TRBV5-6; D: TRBD2; J: TRBJ2-7; CDR3: CASSSGGGTFSYEQYF; DNA: TGTGCCAGCAGCTCGGGAGGGGGGACATTCTCCTACGAGCAGTACTTC
size: NA; V: TRBV7-2; D: NA; J: TRBJ2-7; CDR3: CASSPSSYEQYF; DNA: TGTGCCAGCAGCCCTAGCTCCTACGAGCAGTACTTC
size: NA; V: TRBV25-1; D: NA; J: TRBJ1-1; CDR3: CASSAGQTLNTEAFF; DNA: TGTGCCAGCAGTGCTGGACAGACTTTGAACACTGAAGCTTTCTTT
size: few; V: TRBV29-1; D: NA; J: TRBJ2-1; CDR3: CSVEDWRQANNEQFF; DNA: TGCAGCGTTGAAGATTGGCGACAGGCGAACAATGAGCAGTTCTTC
size: NA; V: TRBV25-1; D: NA; J: TRBJ1-6; CDR3: CASSRANSPLHF; DNA: TGTGCCAGCAGTAGAGCTAATTCCCCCCTCCACTTT
size: few; V: TRBV7-9; D: TRBD2; J: TRBJ2-7; CDR3: CASSPPSGGTYEQYF; DNA: TGTGCCAGCAGCCCCCCTAGCGGGGGTACCTACGAGCAGTACTTC
size: NA; V: TRBV7-2; D: NA; J: TRBJ2-1; CDR3: CASTQTSGFYNEQFF; DNA: TGTGCCAGCACCCAGACCAGCGGGTTCTACAATGAGCAGTTCTTC
size: NA; V: TRBV6-5; D: NA; J: TRBJ1-5; CDR3: CASSYDRGGQPQHF; DNA: TGTGCCAGCAGTTATGATAGGGGGGGGCAGCCCCAGCATTTT
size: NA; V: TRBV7-3; D: TRBD2; J: TRBJ2-1; CDR3: CASSSPTSREEQFF; DNA: TGTGCCAGCAGCTCCCCGACTAGCCGCGAGGAGCAGTTCTTC
size: few; V: TRBV7-9; D: NA; J: TRBJ1-1; CDR3: CASSLDGLEAFF; DNA: TGTGCCAGCAGCTTAGACGGACTTGAAGCTTTCTTT
size: NA; V: TRBV4-2; D: TRBD1; J: TRBJ2-1; CDR3: CASSQSQGALNEQFF; DNA: TGTGCCAGCAGCCAATCGCAGGGGGCGTTGAATGAGCAGTTCTTC
size: NA; V: TRBV4-1; D: TRBD2; J: TRBJ2-1; CDR3: CASSPWTSGSTYNEQFF; DNA: TGCGCCAGCAGCCCTTGGACTAGCGGGAGTACCTACAATGAGCAGTTCTTC
size: NA; V: TRBV7-7; D: NA; J: TRBJ2-5; CDR3: CASSKIQETQYF; DNA: TGTGCTAGCTCTAAGATACAAGAGACCCAGTACTTC
size: NA; V: TRBV13; D: TRBD2; J: TRBJ2-2; CDR3: CASSLGLRTSGGTGELFF; DNA: TGTGCCAGCAGCTTAGGCCTCAGGACTAGCGGGGGAACCGGGGAGCTGTTTTTT
size: NA; V: TRBV7-9; D: NA; J: TRBJ1-1; CDR3: CASSFSGRDTEAFF; DNA: TGTGCCAGCAGCTTTAGCGGAAGGGACACTGAAGCTTTCTTT
size: NA; V: TRBV4-1; D: TRBD2; J: TRBJ2-1; CDR3: CASSQGILTSGGPLSYNEQFF; DNA: TGCGCCAGCAGCCAAGGGATATTGACTAGCGGGGGGCCACTCTCCTACAATGAGCAGTTCTTC
size: NA; V: TRBV7-2; D: TRBD1; J: TRBJ2-5; CDR3: CASSSIRGKTQYF; DNA: TGTGCCAGCAGCTCGATCAGGGGGAAGACCCAGTACTTC
size: few; V: TRBV4-1; D: NA; J: TRBJ1-1; CDR3: CASRLLTGYTTEAFF; DNA: TGCGCCAGCAGACTACTGACAGGATACACCACTGAAGCTTTCTTT
size: NA; V: TRBV29-1; D: TRBD2; J: TRBJ2-2; CDR3: CSVDPGSVGGSGELFF; DNA: TGCAGCGTTGACCCGGGGTCTGTCGGGGGGAGCGGGGAGCTGTTTTTT
size: NA; V: TRBV5-8; D: NA; J: TRBJ1-1; CDR3: CASSSRRRESVTEAFF; DNA: TGTGCCAGCAGCTCACGCCGCAGGGAATCGGTCACTGAAGCTTTCTTT
size: NA; V: TRBV5-1; D: TRBD1; J: TRBJ1-2; CDR3: CASNPGDRDYGYTF; DNA: TGCGCCAGCAACCCTGGGGACAGGGACTATGGCTACACCTTC
size: few; V: TRBV5-5; D: NA; J: TRBJ1-2; CDR3: CASSLEGQGHGYTF; DNA: TGTGCCAGCAGCTTGGAGGGCCAGGGCCATGGCTACACCTTC
size: NA; V: TRBV6-1; D: TRBD1; J: TRBJ1-5; CDR3: CASSYGTGGHQPQHF; DNA: TGTGCCAGCAGCTACGGGACAGGGGGGCATCAGCCCCAGCATTTT
size: NA; V: TRBV7-2; D: TRBD2; J: TRBJ2-1; CDR3: CASSLVGTSGGANEQFF; DNA: TGTGCCAGCAGCTTAGTCGGGACTAGCGGGGGGGCCAATGAGCAGTTCTTC
size: once; V: TRBV4-3; D: TRBD2; J: TRBJ2-3; CDR3: CASSPSGASTDTQYF; DNA: TGCGCCAGCAGCCCTAGCGGGGCGAGCACAGATACGCAGTATTTT
size: NA; V: TRBV14; D: TRBD1; J: TRBJ2-7; CDR3: CASSPRQGAYEQYF; DNA: TGTGCCAGCAGCCCCCGACAGGGAGCCTACGAGCAGTACTTC
size: many; V: TRBV5-1; D: TRBD1; J: TRBJ2-2; CDR3: CASSDGQEYTGELFF; DNA: TGCGCCAGCAGCGATGGACAGGAATACACCGGGGAGCTGTTTTTT
size: NA; V: TRBV6-5; D: NA; J: TRBJ2-1; CDR3: CASGTGSSYNEQFF; DNA: TGTGCCAGCGGTACAGGGAGCTCCTACAATGAGCAGTTCTTC
size: NA; V: TRBV30; D: TRBD1; J: TRBJ2-1; CDR3: CAWSRGTGWEQFF; DNA: TGTGCCTGGAGTAGAGGGACAGGGTGGGAGCAGTTCTTC
size: few; V: TRBV9; D: NA; J: TRBJ1-2; CDR3: CASSPQSGDYGYTF; DNA: TGTGCCAGCAGCCCGCAGTCAGGGGACTATGGCTACACCTTC
size: NA; V: TRBV5-4; D: TRBD2; J: TRBJ2-2; CDR3: CASSLRTSFLGELFF; DNA: TGTGCCAGCAGCTTGAGGACTAGCTTTCTCGGGGAGCTGTTTTTT
size: NA; V: TRBV5-6; D: TRBD1; J: TRBJ1-2; CDR3: CASSFWDRANYGYTF; DNA: TGTGCCAGCAGCTTCTGGGACAGAGCTAACTATGGCTACACCTTC
size: NA; V: TRBV30; D: NA; J: TRBJ1-2; CDR3: CAWSGRWGTGGYTF; DNA: TGTGCCTGGAGTGGTCGTTGGGGCACTGGTGGCTACACCTTC
size: few; V: TRBV6-6; D: NA; J: TRBJ1-4; CDR3: CASSLSATNEKLFF; DNA: TGTGCCAGCAGTTTGTCTGCAACTAATGAAAAACTGTTTTTT